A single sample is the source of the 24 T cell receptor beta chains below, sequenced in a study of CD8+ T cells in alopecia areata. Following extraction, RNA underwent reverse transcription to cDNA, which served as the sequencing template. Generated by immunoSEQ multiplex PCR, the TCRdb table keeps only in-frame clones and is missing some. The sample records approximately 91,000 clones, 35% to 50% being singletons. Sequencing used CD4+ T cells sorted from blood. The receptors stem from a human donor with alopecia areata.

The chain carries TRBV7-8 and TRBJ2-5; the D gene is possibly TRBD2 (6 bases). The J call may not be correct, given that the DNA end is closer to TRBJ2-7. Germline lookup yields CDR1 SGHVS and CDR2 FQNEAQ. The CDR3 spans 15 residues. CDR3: CASSLVSGSINEQYF. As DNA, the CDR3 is TGTGCCAGCAGCTTAGTGTCCGGGAGTATAAACGAGCAGTACTTC.

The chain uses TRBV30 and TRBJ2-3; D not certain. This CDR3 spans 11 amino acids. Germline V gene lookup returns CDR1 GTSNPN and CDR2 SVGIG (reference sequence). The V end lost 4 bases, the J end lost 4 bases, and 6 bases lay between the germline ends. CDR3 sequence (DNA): TGTGCCTGGACAGGTGCAGATACGCAGTATTTT. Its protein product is CAWTGADTQYF.

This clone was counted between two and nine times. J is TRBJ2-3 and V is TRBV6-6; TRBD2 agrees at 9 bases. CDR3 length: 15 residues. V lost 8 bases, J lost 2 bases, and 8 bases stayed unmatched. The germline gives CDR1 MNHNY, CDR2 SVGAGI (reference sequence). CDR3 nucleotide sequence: TGTGCCAGCGGGGCTAGCGGGATGAACACAGATACGCAGTATTTT. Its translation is CASGASGMNTDTQYF.

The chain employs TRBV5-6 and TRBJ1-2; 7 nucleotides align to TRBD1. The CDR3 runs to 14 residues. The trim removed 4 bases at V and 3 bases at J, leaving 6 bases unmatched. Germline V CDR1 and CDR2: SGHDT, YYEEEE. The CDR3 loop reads CASSQGQPHYGYTF. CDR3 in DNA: TGTGCCAGCAGCCAGGGACAGCCCCACTATGGCTACACCTTC.

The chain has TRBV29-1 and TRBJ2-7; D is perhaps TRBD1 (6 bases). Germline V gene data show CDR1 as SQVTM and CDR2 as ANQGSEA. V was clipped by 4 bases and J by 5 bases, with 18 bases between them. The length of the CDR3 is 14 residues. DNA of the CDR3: TGCAGCGTTGGGAGTCCCCAGGGGTTGCACGAGCAGTACTTC. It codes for CSVGSPQGLHEQYF.

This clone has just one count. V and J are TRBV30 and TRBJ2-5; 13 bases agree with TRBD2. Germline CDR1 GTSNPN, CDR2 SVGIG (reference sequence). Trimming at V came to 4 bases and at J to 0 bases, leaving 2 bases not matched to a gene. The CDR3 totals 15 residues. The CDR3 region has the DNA TGTGCCTGGAACGGACTAGCGGGGGACCAAGAGACCCAGTACTTC. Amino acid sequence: CAWNGLAGDQETQYF.

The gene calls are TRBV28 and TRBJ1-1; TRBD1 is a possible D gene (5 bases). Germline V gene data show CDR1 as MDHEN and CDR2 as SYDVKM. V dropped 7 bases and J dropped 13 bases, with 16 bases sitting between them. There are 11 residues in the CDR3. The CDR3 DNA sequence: TGTGCCAGCAAATCCCGGACAACCAGTTTCTTT. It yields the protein CASKSRTTSFF.

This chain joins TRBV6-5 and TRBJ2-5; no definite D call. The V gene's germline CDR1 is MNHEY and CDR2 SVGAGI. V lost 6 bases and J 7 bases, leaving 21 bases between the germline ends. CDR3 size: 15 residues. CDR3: CASRRAQWVHGTQYF. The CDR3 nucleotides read TGTGCCAGCAGGCGCGCCCAGTGGGTTCATGGGACCCAGTACTTC.

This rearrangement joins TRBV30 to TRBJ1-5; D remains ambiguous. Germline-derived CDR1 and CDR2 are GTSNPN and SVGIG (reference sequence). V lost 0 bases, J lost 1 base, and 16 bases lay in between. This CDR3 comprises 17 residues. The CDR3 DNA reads TGTGCCTGGAGTGTTCAGAGCGGCGGGTCGAGCAATCAGCCCCAGCATTTT. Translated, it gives CAWSVQSGGSSNQPQHF.

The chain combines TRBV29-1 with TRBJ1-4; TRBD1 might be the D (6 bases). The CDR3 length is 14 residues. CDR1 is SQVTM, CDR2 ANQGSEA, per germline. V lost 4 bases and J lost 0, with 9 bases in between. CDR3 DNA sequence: TGCAGCGTTGGGACAGCGCCAACTAATGAAAAACTGTTTTTT. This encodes CSVGTAPTNEKLFF. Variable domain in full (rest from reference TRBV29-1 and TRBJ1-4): SAVISQKPSRDICQRGTSLTIQCQVDSQVTMMFWYRQQPGQSLTLIATANQGSEATYESGFVIDKFPISRPNLTFSTLTVSNMSPEDSSIYLCSVGTAPTNEKLFFGSGTQLSVL.

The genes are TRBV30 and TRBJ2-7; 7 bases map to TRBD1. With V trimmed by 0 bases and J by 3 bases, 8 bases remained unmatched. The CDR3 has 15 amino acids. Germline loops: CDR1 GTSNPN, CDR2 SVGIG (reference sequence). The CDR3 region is CAWSVPAGGRYEQYF. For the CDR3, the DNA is TGTGCCTGGAGTGTACCGGCAGGGGGTCGCTACGAGCAGTACTTC. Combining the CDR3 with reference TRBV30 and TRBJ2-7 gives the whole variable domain SQTIHQWPATLVQPVGSPLSLECTVEGTSNPNLYWYRQAAGRGLQLLFYSVGIGQISSEVPQNLSASRPQDRQFILSSKKLLLSDSGFYLCAWSVPAGGRYEQYFGPGTRLTVT.

The CDR3 nucleotides are TGCGCCAGCCGTCTAGCGGGATACACAGATACGCAGTATTTT. Protein: CASRLAGYTDTQYF. V gene TRBV5-1 combines with J gene TRBJ2-3; 9 bases match TRBD2. CDR1 is SGHRS, CDR2 YFSETQ, per germline. J was trimmed by 2 bases and V by 7 bases; bases with no gene match: 5. The CDR3 has 14 amino acids.

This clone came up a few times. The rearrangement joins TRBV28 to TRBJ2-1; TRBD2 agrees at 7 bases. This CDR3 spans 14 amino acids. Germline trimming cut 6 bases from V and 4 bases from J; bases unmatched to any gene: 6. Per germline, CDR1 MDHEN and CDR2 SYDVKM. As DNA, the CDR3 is TGTGCCAGCAGGAGAGCGGGAAGATACAATGAGCAGTTCTTC. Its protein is CASRRAGRYNEQFF.

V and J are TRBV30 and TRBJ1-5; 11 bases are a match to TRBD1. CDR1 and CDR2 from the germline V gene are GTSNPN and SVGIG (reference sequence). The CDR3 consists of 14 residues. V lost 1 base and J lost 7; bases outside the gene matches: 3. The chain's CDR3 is CAWSGTGGGQPQHF. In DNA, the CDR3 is TGTGCCTGGAGTGGGACAGGGGGCGGGCAGCCCCAGCATTTT.

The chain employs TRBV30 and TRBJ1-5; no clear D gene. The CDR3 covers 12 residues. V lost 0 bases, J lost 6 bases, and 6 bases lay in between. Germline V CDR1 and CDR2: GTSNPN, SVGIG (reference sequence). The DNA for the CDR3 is TGTGCCTGGAGTGTGGGTACTCAGCCCCAGCATTTT. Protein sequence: CAWSVGTQPQHF.

The CDR3 region has the DNA TGTGCCATCGCGGAGGTTGCTGGACAAGAGACCCAGTACTTC. Its translation is CAIAEVAGQETQYF. The chain couples TRBV9 to TRBJ2-5, with a possible D match to TRBD2 (5 bases). This CDR3 region has 14 residues. Germline V gene data show CDR1 as SGDLS and CDR2 as YYNGEE. Trimming pared 9 bases from V and 2 bases from J, leaving 17 bases between.

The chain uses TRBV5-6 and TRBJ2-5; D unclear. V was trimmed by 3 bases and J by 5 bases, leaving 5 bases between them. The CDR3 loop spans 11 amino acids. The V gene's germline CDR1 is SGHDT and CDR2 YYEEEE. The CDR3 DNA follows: TGTGCCAGCAGCTGGGGTGAGACCCAGTACTTC. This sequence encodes CASSWGETQYF.

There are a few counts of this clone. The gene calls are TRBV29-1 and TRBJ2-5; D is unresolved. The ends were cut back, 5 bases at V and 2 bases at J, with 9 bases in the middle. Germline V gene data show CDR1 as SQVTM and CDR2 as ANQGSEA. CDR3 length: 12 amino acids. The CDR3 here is CSVRTTQETQYF. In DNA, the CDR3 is TGCAGCGTTCGGACGACTCAAGAGACCCAGTACTTC.

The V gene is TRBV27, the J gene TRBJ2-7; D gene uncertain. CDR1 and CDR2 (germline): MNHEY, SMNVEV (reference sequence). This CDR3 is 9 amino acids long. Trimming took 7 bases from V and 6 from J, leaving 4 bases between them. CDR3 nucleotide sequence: TGTGCCAGCATCGGCGAGCAGTACTTC. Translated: CASIGEQYF.

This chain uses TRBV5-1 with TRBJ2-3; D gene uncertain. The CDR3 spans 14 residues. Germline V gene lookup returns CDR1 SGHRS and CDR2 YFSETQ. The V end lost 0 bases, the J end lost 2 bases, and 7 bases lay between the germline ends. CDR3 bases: TGCGCCAGCAGCTTGGAGGCACCCACAGATACGCAGTATTTT. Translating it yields CASSLEAPTDTQYF.

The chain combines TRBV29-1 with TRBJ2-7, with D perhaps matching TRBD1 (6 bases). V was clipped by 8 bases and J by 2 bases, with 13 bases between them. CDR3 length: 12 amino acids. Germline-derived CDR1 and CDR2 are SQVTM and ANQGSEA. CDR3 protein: CSFLGQPYEQYF. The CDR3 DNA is TGCAGCTTCTTAGGACAGCCCTACGAGCAGTACTTC.

The CDR3 sequence is CASREESPLHF. The CDR3 DNA reads TGTGCCAGCAGGGAGGAATCACCCCTCCACTTT. The V and J genes are TRBV6-5 and TRBJ1-6; no clear D. CDR1 is MNHEY, CDR2 SVGAGI, per germline. This CDR3 is 11 amino acids long. V was pared by 6 bases and J by 10 bases, with 7 bases between.

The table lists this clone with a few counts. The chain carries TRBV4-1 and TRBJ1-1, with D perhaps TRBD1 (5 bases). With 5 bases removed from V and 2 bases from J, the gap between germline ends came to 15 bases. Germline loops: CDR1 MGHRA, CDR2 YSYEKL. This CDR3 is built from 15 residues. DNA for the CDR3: TGCGCCAGCAGCGAACCCGGGACGGCAAACACTGAAGCTTTCTTT. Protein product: CASSEPGTANTEAFF.

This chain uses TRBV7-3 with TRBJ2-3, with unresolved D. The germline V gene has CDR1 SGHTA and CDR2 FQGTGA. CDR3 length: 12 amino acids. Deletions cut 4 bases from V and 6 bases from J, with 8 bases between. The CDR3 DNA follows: TGTGCCAGCAGCTCCGACCGCGATACGCAGTATTTT. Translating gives CASSSDRDTQYF.